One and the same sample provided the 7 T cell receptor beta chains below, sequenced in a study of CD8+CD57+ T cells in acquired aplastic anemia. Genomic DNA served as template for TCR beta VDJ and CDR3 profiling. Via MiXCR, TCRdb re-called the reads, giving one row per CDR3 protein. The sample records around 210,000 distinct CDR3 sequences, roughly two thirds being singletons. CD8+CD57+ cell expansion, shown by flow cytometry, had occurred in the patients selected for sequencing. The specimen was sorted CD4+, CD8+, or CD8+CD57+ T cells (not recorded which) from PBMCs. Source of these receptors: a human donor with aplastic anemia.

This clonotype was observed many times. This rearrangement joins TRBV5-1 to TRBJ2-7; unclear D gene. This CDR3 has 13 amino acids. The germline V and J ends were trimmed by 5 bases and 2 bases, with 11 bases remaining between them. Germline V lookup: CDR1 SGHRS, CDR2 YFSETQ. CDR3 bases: TGCGCCAGCAGTGTAGGGATAGCCTACGAGCAGTACTTC. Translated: CASSVGIAYEQYF.

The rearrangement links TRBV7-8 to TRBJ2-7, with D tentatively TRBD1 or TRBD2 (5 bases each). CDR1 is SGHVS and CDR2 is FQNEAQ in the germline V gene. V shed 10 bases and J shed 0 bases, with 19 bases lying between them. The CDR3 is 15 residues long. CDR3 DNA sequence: TGTGCCACCTCTGAGGGGACGGCTGCCTCCTACGAGCAGTACTTC. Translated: CATSEGTAASYEQYF.

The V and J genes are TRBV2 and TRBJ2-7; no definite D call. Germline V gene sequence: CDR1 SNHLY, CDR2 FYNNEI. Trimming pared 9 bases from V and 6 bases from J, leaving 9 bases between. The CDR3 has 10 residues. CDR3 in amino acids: CASGPGEQYF. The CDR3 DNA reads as TGTGCCAGTGGACCTGGCGAGCAGTACTTC.

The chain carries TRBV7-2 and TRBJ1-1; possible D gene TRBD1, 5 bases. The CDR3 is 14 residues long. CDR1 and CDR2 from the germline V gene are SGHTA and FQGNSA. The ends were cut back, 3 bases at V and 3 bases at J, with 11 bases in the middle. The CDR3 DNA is TGTGCCAGCAGCTTTCTCTGGGGGGACACTGAAGCTTTCTTT. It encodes CASSFLWGDTEAFF.

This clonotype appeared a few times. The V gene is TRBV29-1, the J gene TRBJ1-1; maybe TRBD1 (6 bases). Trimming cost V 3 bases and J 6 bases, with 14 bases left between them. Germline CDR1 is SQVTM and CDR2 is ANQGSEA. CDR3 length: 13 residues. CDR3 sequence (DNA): TGCAGCGTTGACGACCTGGACAGAGCTGAAGCTTTCTTT. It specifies CSVDDLDRAEAFF.

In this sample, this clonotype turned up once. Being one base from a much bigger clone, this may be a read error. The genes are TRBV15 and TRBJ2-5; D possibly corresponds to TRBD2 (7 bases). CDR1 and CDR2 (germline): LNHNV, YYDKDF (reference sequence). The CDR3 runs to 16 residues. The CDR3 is CATSREDRGGPEIQYF. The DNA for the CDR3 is TGTGCCACCAGCAGAGAGGATAGGGGGGGACCAGAGATCCAGTACTTC.

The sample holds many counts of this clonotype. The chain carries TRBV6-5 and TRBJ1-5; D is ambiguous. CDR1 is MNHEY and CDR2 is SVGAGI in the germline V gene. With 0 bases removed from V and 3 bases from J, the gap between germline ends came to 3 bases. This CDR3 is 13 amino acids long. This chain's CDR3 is CASSYSSNQPQHF. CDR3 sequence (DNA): TGTGCCAGCAGTTACTCGTCCAATCAGCCCCAGCATTTT.